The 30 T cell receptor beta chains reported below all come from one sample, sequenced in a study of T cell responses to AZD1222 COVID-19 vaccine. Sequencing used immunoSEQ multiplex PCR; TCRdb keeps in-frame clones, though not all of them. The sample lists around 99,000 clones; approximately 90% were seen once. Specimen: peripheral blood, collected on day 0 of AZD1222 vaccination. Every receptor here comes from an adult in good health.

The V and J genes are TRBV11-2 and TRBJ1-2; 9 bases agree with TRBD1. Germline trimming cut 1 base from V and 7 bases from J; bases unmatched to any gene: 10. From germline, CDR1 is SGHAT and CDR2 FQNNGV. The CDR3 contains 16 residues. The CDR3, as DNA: TGTGCCAGCAGCTTAGGGGCCGGGACAGGGCGGTCTGGCTACACCTTC. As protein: CASSLGAGTGRSGYTF.

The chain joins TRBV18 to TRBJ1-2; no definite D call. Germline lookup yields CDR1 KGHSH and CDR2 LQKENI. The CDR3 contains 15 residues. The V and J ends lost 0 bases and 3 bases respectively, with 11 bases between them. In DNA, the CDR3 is TGTGCCAGCTCACCACCGATAGGTTTCGACTATGGCTACACCTTC. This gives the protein CASSPPIGFDYGYTF. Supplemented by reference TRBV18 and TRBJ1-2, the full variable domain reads NAGVMQNPRHLVRRRGQEARLRCSPMKGHSHVYWYRQLPEEGLKFMVYLQKENIIDESGMPKERFSAEFPKEGPSILRIQQVVRGDSAAYFCASSPPIGFDYGYTFGSGTRLTVV.

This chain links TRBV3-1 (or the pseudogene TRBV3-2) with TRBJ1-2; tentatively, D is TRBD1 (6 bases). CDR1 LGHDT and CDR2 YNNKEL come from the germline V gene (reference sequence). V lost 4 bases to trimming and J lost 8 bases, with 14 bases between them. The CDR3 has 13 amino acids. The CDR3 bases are TGTGCCAGCAGCCGACCGGGGGCCCGGGGCTACACCTTC. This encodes CASSRPGARGYTF.

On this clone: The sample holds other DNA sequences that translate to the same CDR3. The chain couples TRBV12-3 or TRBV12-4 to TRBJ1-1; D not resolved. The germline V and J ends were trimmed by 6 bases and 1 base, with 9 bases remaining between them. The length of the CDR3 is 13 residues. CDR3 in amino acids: CASSPRQNTEAFF. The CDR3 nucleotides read TGTGCCAGCAGCCCCCGACAGAACACTGAAGCTTTCTTT.

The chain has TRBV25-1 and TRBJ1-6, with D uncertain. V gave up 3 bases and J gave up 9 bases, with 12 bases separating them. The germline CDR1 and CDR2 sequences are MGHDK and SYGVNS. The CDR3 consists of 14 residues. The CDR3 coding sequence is TGTGCCAGCAGTGACCCTATTGGAATTTCACCCCTCCACTTT. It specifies CASSDPIGISPLHF.

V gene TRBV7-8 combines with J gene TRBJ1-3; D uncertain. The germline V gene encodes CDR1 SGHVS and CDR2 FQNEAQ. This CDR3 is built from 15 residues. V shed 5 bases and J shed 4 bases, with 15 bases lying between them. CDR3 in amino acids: CASSPSRISGNTIYF. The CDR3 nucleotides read TGTGCCAGCAGCCCCTCCCGGATCTCGGGAAACACCATATATTTT.

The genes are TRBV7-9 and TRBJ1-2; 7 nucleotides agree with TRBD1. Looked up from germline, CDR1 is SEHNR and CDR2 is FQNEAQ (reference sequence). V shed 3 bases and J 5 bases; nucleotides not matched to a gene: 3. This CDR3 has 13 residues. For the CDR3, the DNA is TGTGCCAGCAGCTTCGAGGGACAGTATGGCTACACCTTC. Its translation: CASSFEGQYGYTF.

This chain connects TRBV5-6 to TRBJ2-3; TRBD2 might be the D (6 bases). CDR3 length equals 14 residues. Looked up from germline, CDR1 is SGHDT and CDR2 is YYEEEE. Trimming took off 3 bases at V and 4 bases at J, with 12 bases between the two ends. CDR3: CASSWGGDSDTQYF. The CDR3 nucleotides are TGTGCCAGCAGCTGGGGCGGGGACTCAGATACGCAGTATTTT.

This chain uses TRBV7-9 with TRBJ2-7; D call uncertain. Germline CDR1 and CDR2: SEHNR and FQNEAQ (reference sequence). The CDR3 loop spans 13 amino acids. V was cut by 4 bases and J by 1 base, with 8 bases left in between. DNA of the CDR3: TGTGCCAGCAGCTCTACGTTGTCCTACGAGCAGTACTTC. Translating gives CASSSTLSYEQYF.

CDR3 nucleotide sequence: TGTGCCAGCAGCGTCGGGTCGGGGGGAGGAAACACCATATATTTT. Translating gives CASSVGSGGGNTIYF. This rearrangement joins TRBV9 to TRBJ1-3; D may be TRBD1 (5 bases). This CDR3 contains 15 residues. Germline CDR1 SGDLS, CDR2 YYNGEE. V was trimmed by 2 bases and J by 4 bases, leaving 13 bases between them.

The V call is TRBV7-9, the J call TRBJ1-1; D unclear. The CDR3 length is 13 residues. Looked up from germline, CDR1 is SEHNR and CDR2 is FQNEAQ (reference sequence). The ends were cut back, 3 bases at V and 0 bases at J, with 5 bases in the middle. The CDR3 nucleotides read TGTGCCAGCAGCTTCACGGTGAACACTGAAGCTTTCTTT. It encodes CASSFTVNTEAFF.

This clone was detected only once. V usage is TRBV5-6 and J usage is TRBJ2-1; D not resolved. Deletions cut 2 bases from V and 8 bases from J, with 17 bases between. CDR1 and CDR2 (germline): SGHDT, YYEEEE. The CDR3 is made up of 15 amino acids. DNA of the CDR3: TGTGCCAGCAGCTTTCCACTATTAGGATTCCATGAGCAGTTCTTC. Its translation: CASSFPLLGFHEQFF.

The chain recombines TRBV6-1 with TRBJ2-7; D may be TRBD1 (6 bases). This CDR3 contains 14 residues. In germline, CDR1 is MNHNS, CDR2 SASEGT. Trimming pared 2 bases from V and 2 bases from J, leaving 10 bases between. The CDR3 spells CASSERGTPYEQYF. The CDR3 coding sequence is TGTGCCAGCAGTGAAAGGGGGACCCCCTACGAGCAGTACTTC.

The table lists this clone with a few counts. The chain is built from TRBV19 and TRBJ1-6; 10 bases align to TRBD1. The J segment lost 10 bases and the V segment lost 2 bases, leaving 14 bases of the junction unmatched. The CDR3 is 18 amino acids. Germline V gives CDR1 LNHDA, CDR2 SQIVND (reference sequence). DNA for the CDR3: TGTGCCAGTAGTATACTGGGGTACCGGGACAGGGGTTACTCACCCCTCCACTTT. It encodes CASSILGYRDRGYSPLHF. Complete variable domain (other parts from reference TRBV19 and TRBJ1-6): DGGITQSPKYLFRKEGQNVTLSCEQNLNHDAMYWYRQDPGQGLRLIYYSQIVNDFQKGDIAEGYSVSREKKESFPLTVTSAQKNPTAFYLCASSILGYRDRGYSPLHFGNGTRLTVT.

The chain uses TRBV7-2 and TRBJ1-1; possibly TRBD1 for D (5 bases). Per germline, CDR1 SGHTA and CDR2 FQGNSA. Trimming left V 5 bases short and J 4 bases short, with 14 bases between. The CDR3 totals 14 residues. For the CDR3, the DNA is TGTGCCAGCAGCCTTGCGGCCGGGGCCACTGAAGCTTTCTTT. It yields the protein CASSLAAGATEAFF.

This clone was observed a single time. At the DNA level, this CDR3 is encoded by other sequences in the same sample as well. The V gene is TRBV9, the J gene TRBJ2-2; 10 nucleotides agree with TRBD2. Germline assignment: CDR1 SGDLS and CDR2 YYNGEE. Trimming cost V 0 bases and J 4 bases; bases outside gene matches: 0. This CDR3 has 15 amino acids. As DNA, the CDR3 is TGTGCCAGCAGCGTAGGGACTAGCGGCACCGGGGAGCTGTTTTTT. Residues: CASSVGTSGTGELFF.

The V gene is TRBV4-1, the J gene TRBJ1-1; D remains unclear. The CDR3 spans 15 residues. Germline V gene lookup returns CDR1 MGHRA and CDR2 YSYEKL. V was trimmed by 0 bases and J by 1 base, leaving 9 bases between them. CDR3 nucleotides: TGCGCCAGCAGCCAAGATGTTGGGAGGAACACTGAAGCTTTCTTT. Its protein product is CASSQDVGRNTEAFF.

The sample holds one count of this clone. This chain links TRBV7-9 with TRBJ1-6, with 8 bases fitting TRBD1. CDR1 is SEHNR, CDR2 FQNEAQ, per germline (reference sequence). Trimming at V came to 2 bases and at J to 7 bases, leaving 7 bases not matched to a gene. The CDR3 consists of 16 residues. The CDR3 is CASSLMWTGWNSPLHF. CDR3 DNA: TGTGCCAGCAGCTTAATGTGGACAGGGTGGAATTCACCCCTCCACTTT.

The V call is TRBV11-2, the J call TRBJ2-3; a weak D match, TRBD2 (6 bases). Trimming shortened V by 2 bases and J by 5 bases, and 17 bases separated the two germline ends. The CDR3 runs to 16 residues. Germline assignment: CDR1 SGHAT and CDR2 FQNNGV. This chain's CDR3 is CASSLRPVGGRDTQYF. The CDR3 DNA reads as TGTGCCAGCAGCTTAAGGCCGGTGGGGGGACGAGATACGCAGTATTTT. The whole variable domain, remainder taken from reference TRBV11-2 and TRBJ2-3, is EAGVAQSPRYKIIEKRQSVAFWCNPISGHATLYWYQQILGQGPKLLIQFQNNGVVDDSQLPKDRFSAERLKGVDSTLKIQPAKLEDSAVYLCASSLRPVGGRDTQYFGPGTRLTVL.

DNA of the CDR3: TGTGCCATCAGTGGCGGACAGGGTAGGCCCACACAAGGTGTGGGCTACACCTTC. Translating gives CAISGGQGRPTQGVGYTF. The genes are TRBV10-3 and TRBJ1-2, with 8 bases matching TRBD1. The germline V gene encodes CDR1 ENHRY and CDR2 SYGVKD. V lost 4 bases to trimming and J lost 8 bases; unmatched junction nucleotides: 21. The CDR3 is 18 residues long.

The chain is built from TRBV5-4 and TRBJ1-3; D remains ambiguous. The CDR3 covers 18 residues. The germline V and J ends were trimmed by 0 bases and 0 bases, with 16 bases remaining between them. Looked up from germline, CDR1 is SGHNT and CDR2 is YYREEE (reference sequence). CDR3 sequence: CASSLGAATPLSGNTIYF. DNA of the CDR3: TGTGCCAGCAGCTTGGGGGCCGCTACACCTCTCTCTGGAAACACCATATATTTT.

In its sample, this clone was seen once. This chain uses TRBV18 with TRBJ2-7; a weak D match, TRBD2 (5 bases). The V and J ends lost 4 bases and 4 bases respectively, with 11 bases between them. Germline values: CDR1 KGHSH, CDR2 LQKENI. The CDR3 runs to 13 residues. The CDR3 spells CASSQHRGYEQYF. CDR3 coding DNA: TGTGCCAGCTCACAGCACCGAGGGTACGAGCAGTACTTC. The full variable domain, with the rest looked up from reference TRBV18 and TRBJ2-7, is NAGVMQNPRHLVRRRGQEARLRCSPMKGHSHVYWYRQLPEEGLKFMVYLQKENIIDESGMPKERFSAEFPKEGPSILRIQQVVRGDSAAYFCASSQHRGYEQYFGPGTRLTVT.

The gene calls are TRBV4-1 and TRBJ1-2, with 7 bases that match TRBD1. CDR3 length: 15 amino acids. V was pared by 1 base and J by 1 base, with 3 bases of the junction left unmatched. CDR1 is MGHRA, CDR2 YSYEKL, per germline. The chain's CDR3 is CASSQGSGGNYGYTF. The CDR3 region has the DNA TGCGCCAGCAGCCAAGGGTCAGGGGGTAACTATGGCTACACCTTC.

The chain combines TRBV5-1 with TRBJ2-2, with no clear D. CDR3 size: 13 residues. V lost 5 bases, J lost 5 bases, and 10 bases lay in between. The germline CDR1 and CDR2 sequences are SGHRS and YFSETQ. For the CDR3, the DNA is TGCGCCAGCAGAGTCGAGGAAACCGGGGAGCTGTTTTTT. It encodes CASRVEETGELFF.

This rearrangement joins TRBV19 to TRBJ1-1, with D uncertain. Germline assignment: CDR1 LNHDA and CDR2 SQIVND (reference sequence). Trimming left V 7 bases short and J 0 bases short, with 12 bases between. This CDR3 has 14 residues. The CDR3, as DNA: TGTGCCAGTACCCCGTGGGTTATGAACACTGAAGCTTTCTTT. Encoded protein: CASTPWVMNTEAFF.

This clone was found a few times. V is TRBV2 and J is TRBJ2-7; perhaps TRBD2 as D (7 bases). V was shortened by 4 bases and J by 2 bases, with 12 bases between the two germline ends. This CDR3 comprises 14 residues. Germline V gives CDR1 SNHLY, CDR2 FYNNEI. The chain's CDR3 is CASSGRGPTYEQYF. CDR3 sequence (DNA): TGTGCCAGCAGTGGGCGGGGGCCTACCTACGAGCAGTACTTC.

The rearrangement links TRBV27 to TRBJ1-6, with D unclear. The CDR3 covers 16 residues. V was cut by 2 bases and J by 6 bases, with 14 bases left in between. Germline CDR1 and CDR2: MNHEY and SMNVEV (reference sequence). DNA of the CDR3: TGTGCCAGCAGTTTAGAGGACCCTGGGAGTAATTCACCCCTCCACTTT. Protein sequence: CASSLEDPGSNSPLHF.

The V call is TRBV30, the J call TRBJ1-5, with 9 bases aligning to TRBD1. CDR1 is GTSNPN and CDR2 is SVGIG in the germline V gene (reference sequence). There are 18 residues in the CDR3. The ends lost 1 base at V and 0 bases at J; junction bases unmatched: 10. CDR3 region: CAWSADRGSGYSNQPQHF. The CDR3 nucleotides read TGTGCCTGGAGTGCCGACAGGGGGTCAGGGTATAGCAATCAGCCCCAGCATTTT.

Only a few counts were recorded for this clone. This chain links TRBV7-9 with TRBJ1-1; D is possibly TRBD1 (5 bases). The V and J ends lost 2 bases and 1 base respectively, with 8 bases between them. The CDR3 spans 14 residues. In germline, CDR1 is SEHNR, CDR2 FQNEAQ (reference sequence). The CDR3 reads CASSLLQANTEAFF. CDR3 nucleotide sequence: TGTGCCAGCAGCTTATTACAGGCGAACACTGAAGCTTTCTTT.

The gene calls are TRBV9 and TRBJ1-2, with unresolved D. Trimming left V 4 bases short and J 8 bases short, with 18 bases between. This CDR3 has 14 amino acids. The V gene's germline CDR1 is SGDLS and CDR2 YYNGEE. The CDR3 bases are TGTGCCAGCAGCACGCGGGCGCAGGCGGGGGGCTACACCTTC. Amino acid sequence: CASSTRAQAGGYTF.